The next 27 T cell receptor beta chains were all read from a single sample in a study of cytomegalovirus exposure and HLA in healthy donors (dated by TCRdb to 2015 to 2018). The method behind the library was the immunoSEQ multiplex PCR assay. The clones in this table, taken by TCRdb from immuneACCESS, are in-frame only. Not every clone is retained; where verified, under half of the shortfall comes from an unresolved V gene, and the cause of the rest is unknown. The sample table shows 89,000 or so clones, and 93% are seen once. Jointly, the top ten make up 1% to 1.4% of the sample. The sequenced material came from PBMCs. These receptor sequences come from a woman aged 25 to 39 in good health and CMV-seropositive.

The chain employs TRBV7-2 and TRBJ1-2; D might be TRBD1 (5 bases). The CDR3 spans 15 residues. Germline lookup yields CDR1 SGHTA and CDR2 FQGNSA. V was cut by 1 base and J by 7 bases, with 16 bases left in between. The CDR3 sequence: CASSLGGRVVGGYTF. The CDR3 DNA is TGTGCCAGCAGCTTAGGCGGCAGGGTTGTAGGTGGCTACACCTTC.

The chain combines TRBV18 with TRBJ2-3, with a possible D match to TRBD2 (5 bases). From germline, CDR1 is KGHSH and CDR2 LQKENI. CDR3 length: 14 residues. V was trimmed by 0 bases and J by 6 bases, leaving 10 bases between them. Here the CDR3 DNA reads TGTGCCAGCTCACCACCTCCAATAGCGGATACGCAGTATTTT. Translating it yields CASSPPPIADTQYF. Supplemented by reference TRBV18 and TRBJ2-3, the full variable domain reads NAGVMQNPRHLVRRRGQEARLRCSPMKGHSHVYWYRQLPEEGLKFMVYLQKENIIDESGMPKERFSAEFPKEGPSILRIQQVVRGDSAAYFCASSPPPIADTQYFGPGTRLTVL.

This chain links TRBV7-2 with TRBJ1-5; unclear D gene. The germline CDR1 and CDR2 sequences are SGHTA and FQGNSA. The CDR3 covers 14 residues. The V and J ends lost 4 bases and 7 bases respectively, with 14 bases between them. The CDR3 spells CASSWKAVDQPQHF. In DNA, the CDR3 is TGTGCCAGCAGCTGGAAAGCGGTGGACCAGCCCCAGCATTTT.

This chain uses TRBV7-2 with TRBJ2-1, with 10 bases identical to TRBD2. CDR3 length: 15 residues. V was clipped by 1 base and J by 9 bases; unmatched bases: 6. The germline CDR1 and CDR2 sequences are SGHTA and FQGNSA. DNA of the CDR3: TGTGCCAGCAGCTTAGGTGCTAGCGGGAGTACTGAGCAGTTCTTC. This codes for CASSLGASGSTEQFF.

This chain connects TRBV28 to TRBJ2-3; 7 nucleotides line up with TRBD2. The germline gives CDR1 MDHEN, CDR2 SYDVKM. J was trimmed by 0 bases and V by 5 bases; bases with no gene match: 8. The CDR3 is 16 amino acids. CDR3 amino acids: CASSTVLAASTDTQYF. In DNA form, the CDR3 reads TGTGCCAGCAGTACCGTCCTAGCGGCTAGCACAGATACGCAGTATTTT.

The rearrangement joins TRBV30 to TRBJ2-2; no clear D. V was cut by 0 bases and J by 7 bases, with 6 bases left in between. CDR1 GTSNPN and CDR2 SVGIG come from the germline V gene (reference sequence). The CDR3 contains 12 residues. The CDR3 spells CAWSVLGGELFF. CDR3 in DNA: TGTGCCTGGAGTGTACTTGGCGGGGAGCTGTTTTTT.

V usage is TRBV6-1 and J usage is TRBJ2-7; 8 bases map to TRBD1. CDR1 is MNHNS, CDR2 SASEGT, per germline. This CDR3 contains 13 residues. Trimming at V came to 8 bases and at J to 2 bases, leaving 5 bases not matched to a gene. The CDR3: CASEEGQAYEQYF. The CDR3 DNA is TGTGCCAGCGAAGAGGGACAGGCCTACGAGCAGTACTTC.

This chain links TRBV18 with TRBJ2-7; D not resolved. Germline V gene lookup returns CDR1 KGHSH and CDR2 LQKENI. Trimming took 2 bases from V and 2 from J, leaving 10 bases between them. The CDR3 has 14 amino acids. The DNA of the CDR3 is TGTGCCAGCTCACCAGACTTCAGAGCCTACGAGCAGTACTTC. Residues: CASSPDFRAYEQYF.

The V and J genes are TRBV28 and TRBJ2-7, with TRBD1 identical over 9 bases. This CDR3 is built from 12 residues. Germline CDR1 and CDR2: MDHEN and SYDVKM. Here the CDR3 reads CDLRQGGYEQYF. CDR3 nucleotides: TGTGACCTGCGACAGGGGGGATACGAGCAGTACTTC.

The rearrangement links TRBV30 to TRBJ1-2; unclear D gene. The CDR3 has 15 amino acids. Germline assignment: CDR1 GTSNPN and CDR2 SVGIG (reference sequence). Trimming took off 1 base at V and 0 bases at J, with 12 bases between the two ends. The CDR3 DNA is TGTGCCTGGAGTGGTTCCGCCCCAGCTAACTATGGCTACACCTTC. Encoded protein: CAWSGSAPANYGYTF.

This chain uses TRBV28 with TRBJ1-5, with TRBD1 as a possible D gene (5 bases). Trimming removed 2 bases from V and 6 bases from J, with 14 bases in between. Germline-derived CDR1 and CDR2 are MDHEN and SYDVKM. The CDR3 is 15 amino acids. CDR3 region: CASSLGGGNSQPQHF. In DNA, the CDR3 is TGTGCCAGCAGTTTAGGTGGGGGGAACTCTCAGCCCCAGCATTTT.

The gene calls are TRBV6-5 and TRBJ2-5; D remains unclear. V was pared by 0 bases and J by 7 bases, with 15 bases between. The germline V gene encodes CDR1 MNHEY and CDR2 SVGAGI. The CDR3 is 15 amino acids. The DNA of the CDR3 is TGTGCCAGCAGTTACTCGAGGTCCATTACTATGACCCAGTACTTC. It specifies CASSYSRSITMTQYF.

In DNA, the CDR3 is TGTGCCAGCAGTTTATGGACAGAGAACACTGAAGCTTTCTTT. This translates into CASSLWTENTEAFF. The rearrangement links TRBV28 to TRBJ1-1; possibly TRBD1 for D (5 bases). V dropped 0 bases and J dropped 1 base, with 6 bases sitting between them. CDR3 length: 14 amino acids. The germline gives CDR1 MDHEN, CDR2 SYDVKM.

The rearrangement joins TRBV7-9 to TRBJ1-2; TRBD1 might be the D (5 bases). Per germline, CDR1 SEHNR and CDR2 FQNEAQ (reference sequence). The CDR3 runs 13 residues. The V end was cut by 7 bases, the J end by 7 bases, with 16 bases between. The CDR3 reads CASTHEAGVGYTF. The CDR3 DNA sequence: TGTGCCAGCACACACGAGGCGGGGGTTGGCTACACCTTC.

The chain has TRBV28 and TRBJ2-7, with 7 bases lining up with TRBD1. Per germline, CDR1 MDHEN and CDR2 SYDVKM. V was clipped by 6 bases and J by 4 bases; unmatched bases: 9. The CDR3 extends over 14 amino acids. The CDR3 nucleotides are TGTGCCAGCAGCACTCGACAGGGTCGGTACGAGCAGTACTTC. The encoded protein is CASSTRQGRYEQYF.

The chain is built from TRBV6-6 and TRBJ2-7; the D gene is possibly TRBD1 (5 bases). Trimming cost V 6 bases and J 6 bases, with 12 bases left between them. The germline V gene has CDR1 MNHNY and CDR2 SVGAGI (reference sequence). CDR3 size: 12 residues. CDR3 amino acids: CASRIDSSEQYF. The CDR3 DNA is TGTGCCAGCAGAATAGACAGCTCCGAGCAGTACTTC.

In this sample, this clone turned up a few times. The rearrangement links TRBV6-4 to TRBJ2-2; TRBD2 aligns across 7 bases. The CDR3 loop spans 15 amino acids. The germline V gene encodes CDR1 MRHNA and CDR2 SNTAGT. V lost 6 bases to trimming and J lost 0 bases; unmatched junction nucleotides: 4. The chain's CDR3 is CASSASGANTGELFF. The DNA of the CDR3 is TGTGCCAGCAGCGCTAGCGGAGCGAACACCGGGGAGCTGTTTTTT.

The DNA of the CDR3 is TGTGCCAGCAGCCGGGACAGGGGGCATGGCTACACCTTC. Translated: CASSRDRGHGYTF. This chain joins TRBV5-4 and TRBJ1-2; the match to TRBD1 covers 12 bases. Germline CDR1 and CDR2: SGHNT and YYREEE (reference sequence). The CDR3 length is 13 residues. V trimming: 4 bases; J trimming: 6 bases; junction bases outside the gene matches: 1.

V and J are TRBV5-4 and TRBJ2-1; D might be TRBD1 (6 bases). This CDR3 has 15 residues. Germline V gives CDR1 SGHNT, CDR2 YYREEE (reference sequence). Trimming took 3 bases from V and 7 from J, leaving 17 bases between them. In DNA form, the CDR3 reads TGTGCCAGCAGCTCGCGTTGGGCAGGGGTAAATGAGCAGTTCTTC. Translating gives CASSSRWAGVNEQFF.

The chain has TRBV15 and TRBJ2-7; unclear D gene. V lost 0 bases to trimming and J lost 1 base, with 10 bases between them. The CDR3 is 15 amino acids. Germline assignment: CDR1 LNHNV and CDR2 YYDKDF (reference sequence). The CDR3 loop reads CATSRDVSESYEQYF. The CDR3 DNA follows: TGTGCCACCAGCAGAGATGTCAGCGAATCCTACGAGCAGTACTTC.

The chain joins TRBV11-2 to TRBJ1-1; no reliable D call. V was cut by 5 bases and J by 2 bases, with 9 bases left in between. There are 13 residues in the CDR3. Germline V gives CDR1 SGHAT, CDR2 FQNNGV. The CDR3, as DNA: TGTGCCAGCAGCGCCGGACTAAACACTGAAGCTTTCTTT. It translates to CASSAGLNTEAFF.

The J gene is TRBJ1-3, the V gene TRBV4-1; D unresolved. V shed 4 bases and J shed 4 bases, with 14 bases lying between them. There are 15 residues in the CDR3. Germline-derived CDR1 and CDR2 are MGHRA and YSYEKL. Here the CDR3 DNA reads TGCGCCAGCAGCCCAGTTCAGGTTACCGGAAACACCATATATTTT. This sequence encodes CASSPVQVTGNTIYF.

This rearrangement joins TRBV19 to TRBJ2-1; TRBD2 aligns across 8 bases. Germline CDR1 LNHDA, CDR2 SQIVND (reference sequence). V was pared by 5 bases and J by 6 bases, with 15 bases of the junction left unmatched. The CDR3 runs 17 residues. CDR3 in amino acids: CASSHPPGTRLPNEQFF. CDR3 coding DNA: TGTGCCAGTAGTCACCCCCCCGGGACTAGGCTACCCAATGAGCAGTTCTTC.

CDR3 loop: CASSRQGRGAQETQYF. CDR3 bases: TGTGCCAGCTCACGACAGGGAAGAGGGGCCCAAGAGACCCAGTACTTC. The J gene is TRBJ2-5, the V gene TRBV18, with 7 bases aligning to TRBD1. The CDR3 loop spans 16 amino acids. Per the germline V gene, CDR1 is KGHSH and CDR2 is LQKENI. The V gene end was trimmed by 4 bases and the J gene end by 1 base; junction bases not matched to a gene: 9.

The CDR3 DNA reads as TGTGCCAGCAGCTTCCGGCGGGGACAGCCCCAGCATTTT. Protein product: CASSFRRGQPQHF. The chain combines TRBV7-8 with TRBJ1-5; the D is unclear. Deletions cut 3 bases from V and 7 bases from J, with 10 bases between. CDR1 SGHVS and CDR2 FQNEAQ come from the germline V gene. The CDR3 totals 13 residues.

This clone was picked up one time. The J gene is TRBJ2-3, the V gene TRBV29-1; D not resolved. This CDR3 comprises 11 residues. Germline CDR1 and CDR2: SQVTM and ANQGSEA. The ends were cut back, 3 bases at V and 8 bases at J, with 9 bases in the middle. CDR3: CSVDSLPTQYF. DNA for the CDR3: TGCAGCGTTGATTCGCTACCTACGCAGTATTTT.

J is TRBJ1-3 and V is TRBV7-2, with 7 bases that match TRBD1. The CDR3 loop spans 17 amino acids. Germline V gene data show CDR1 as SGHTA and CDR2 as FQGNSA. With 4 bases clipped from V and 2 bases from J, the junction kept 11 bases outside the gene matches. DNA for the CDR3: TGTGCCAGCAGCTCTGCGGACAGGATGCCAACTGGAAACACCATATATTTT. Encoded protein: CASSSADRMPTGNTIYF.